This T cell receptor beta chain emerged from a study of tissue T cells after allogeneic stem cell transplantation (dated by TCRdb to the early 2020s). For the wider study: The study profiled TCR beta repertoires in many tissues obtained from research autopsies of patients with and without GVHD, and also in mouse models of GVHD. The human arm was conducted as a prospective observational study, and neither blinding nor randomization was performed. Study-level results and caveats: Within patients, how anatomically similar tissues were was a major factor shaping TCR repertoire composition, regardless of disease or transplant status. The patient cohort was small and clinically heterogeneous, and sampling depth was acknowledged as a limitation. In both patients and mice, T cells from blood and spleen covered only a limited part of the TCR repertoire found in tissues. Which tissue TCRs were alloreactive or antigen-specific was not determined in the study, and some clones might have been persisting host cells. Not many T cell clones showed up in more than one patient, yet clustering based on motifs uncovered repertoire signatures that were shared across patients in a tissue-specific way.

Receptor libraries were prepared by the immunoSEQ multiplex PCR assay. Adaptive Biotechnologies performed the TCRbeta CDR3 sequencing at survey depth and reported CDR3 sequences, V/J genes, productive frequency and template counts. Amplification of TCR beta CDR3 regions was performed from genomic DNA rather than from RNA. The published analysis was carried out like this. Jensen-Shannon divergence was used to quantify pairwise repertoire overlap between tissues, with a value of 1 meaning complete divergence and a value of 0 meaning identical repertoires. Tissues were clustered by single-linkage agglomerative hierarchical clustering of pairwise JSD values and displayed as dendrograms. GLIPH2 was run on all patient samples with simulation_depth 1000, kmer_min_depth 3, cdr3_length_cutoff 8, keeping groups with more than two unique CDR3s. A standardized tissue-overlap score was generated by extrapolating Jaccard GLIPH-group overlap across patients to a standard repertoire size of 1000 clones. Associations of diversity with clinical or experimental variables used linear mixed-effect models with tissue fixed effects and individual random effects. TCRdb carries this immuneACCESS record with in-frame sequences only. Its versions omit some clonotypes, under half of them owing to an unresolved V gene in the studies checked, with the rest unexplained. V and J calls plus clone size are reproduced from that table; the DNA served to infer D and trimming. Counted in this sample were approximately 50,000 clones; around 70% of them appeared once. Clones ranked in the top ten supply around 0.6% of the sample.

Trimming removed 3 bases from V and 2 bases from J, leaving 5 bases between the germline ends. The CDR3 goes from the cysteine to the phenylalanine over 13 residues. Shown are 36 bases from within the CDR3, in frame from base 1. The germline V gene encodes CDR1 SGHSA and CDR2 FRNQAP. As for this clone: Its antigen remains undetermined. Here, both gene names and germline sequences come from the mouse. The CDR3 extends 1 residue past the end of the read, so its final part is completed from the germline J gene.

Sequencing was done on a sample of sorted cells pooled from one or two spleens. The receptor comes from a pool of C57BL/6 mice in good health. The sequence is built from TRBV16 and TRBJ1-3; there is no confident call for the D gene. This receptor carries the CDR3 CASSFPAGNTLYF. The sequenced CDR3 bases are TGTGCAAGCAGCTTCCCGGCTGGAAATACGCTCTAT.